Below are 5 T cell receptor beta chains sequenced from a single sample in a study of siplizumab effects on memory and regulatory T cells. Produced via immunoSEQ multiplex PCR; TCRdb's table is partial and in-frame only. Among approximately 60,000 clones listed, 65% to 80% were seen once. Sequenced sample: memory CD4+ T cells sorted from blood. All receptors derive from a human donor in good health.

The chain combines TRBV6-1 with TRBJ2-5; no definite D call. From germline, CDR1 is MNHNS and CDR2 SASEGT. Trimming removed 2 bases from V and 7 bases from J, with 14 bases in between. The CDR3 is 14 residues long. This CDR3 is CASSELSSGGTQYF. Here the CDR3 DNA reads TGTGCCAGCAGTGAACTCTCTTCCGGTGGGACCCAGTACTTC.

The rearrangement joins TRBV15 to TRBJ2-3, with 7 nucleotides matching TRBD2. This CDR3 comprises 13 residues. Germline V lookup: CDR1 LNHNV, CDR2 YYDKDF (reference sequence). J was trimmed by 2 bases and V by 8 bases; bases with no gene match: 4. CDR3: CATAGDPTDTQYF. CDR3 DNA: TGTGCCACCGCGGGGGACCCCACAGATACGCAGTATTTT.

V usage is TRBV7-3 and J usage is TRBJ2-1; the D call may be TRBD1 or TRBD2 (5 bases each). V lost 5 bases and J 9 bases, leaving 17 bases between the germline ends. The CDR3 has 14 residues. Looked up from germline, CDR1 is SGHTA and CDR2 is FQGTGA. The CDR3, as DNA: TGTGCCAGCAGCCCCGGGACCCTCCCGAGTGAGCAGTTCTTC. Protein sequence: CASSPGTLPSEQFF. Filled out from reference TRBV7-3 and TRBJ2-1, the complete variable domain reads GAGVSQTPSNKVTEKGKYVELRCDPISGHTALYWYRQSLGQGPEFLIYFQGTGAADDSGLPNDRFFAVRPEGSVSTLKIQRTERGDSAVYLCASSPGTLPSEQFFGPGTRLTVL.

In its sample, this clone was seen once. The DNA for the CDR3 is TGTGCCAGCATACGAGCGGGGAAAAATGAGCAGTTCTTC. This codes for CASIRAGKNEQFF. The chain has TRBV7-9 and TRBJ2-1; 7 bases fit TRBD2. V shed 7 bases, J shed 7 bases, and the junction held 7 bases outside the gene matches. CDR1 SEHNR and CDR2 FQNEAQ come from the germline V gene (reference sequence). The length of the CDR3 is 13 residues. The variable domain in full, with the rest retrieved from reference TRBV7-9 and TRBJ2-1, is DTGVSQNPRHKITKRGQNVTFRCDPISEHNRLYWYRQTLGQGPEFLTYFQNEAQLEKSRLLSDRFSAERPKGSFSTLEIQRTEQGDSAMYLCASIRAGKNEQFFGPGTRLTVL.

V and J are TRBV29-1 and TRBJ2-7, with 9 bases identical to TRBD2. CDR1 and CDR2 (germline): SQVTM, ANQGSEA. This CDR3 is built from 16 residues. J gave up 4 bases and V 0 bases, and 10 bases lay outside the gene matches. CDR3 sequence reads: CSVEDRGGGGIYEQYF. The CDR3 bases are TGCAGCGTTGAAGATAGAGGCGGGGGGGGTATATACGAGCAGTACTTC.